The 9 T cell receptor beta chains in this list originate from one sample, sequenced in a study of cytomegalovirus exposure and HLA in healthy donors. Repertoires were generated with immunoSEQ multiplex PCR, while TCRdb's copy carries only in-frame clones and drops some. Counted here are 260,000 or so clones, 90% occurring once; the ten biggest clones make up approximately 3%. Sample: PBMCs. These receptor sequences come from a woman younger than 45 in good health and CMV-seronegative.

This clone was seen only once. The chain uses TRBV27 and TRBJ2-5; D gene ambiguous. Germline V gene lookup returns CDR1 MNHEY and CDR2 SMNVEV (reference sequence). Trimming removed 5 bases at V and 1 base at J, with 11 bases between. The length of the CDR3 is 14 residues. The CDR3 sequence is CASSPRPSQETQYF. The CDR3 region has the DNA TGTGCCAGCAGTCCCCGACCCTCCCAAGAGACCCAGTACTTC.

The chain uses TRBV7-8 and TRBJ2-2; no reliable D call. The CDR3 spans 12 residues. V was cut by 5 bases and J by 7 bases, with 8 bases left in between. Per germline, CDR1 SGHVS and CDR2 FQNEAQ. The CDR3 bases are TGTGCCAGCAGCCATGCCGGCGGGGAGCTGTTTTTT. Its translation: CASSHAGGELFF.

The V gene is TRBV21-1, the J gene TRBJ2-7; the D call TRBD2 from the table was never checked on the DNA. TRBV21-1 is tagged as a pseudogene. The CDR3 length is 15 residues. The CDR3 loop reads CASSKVGTPSYEQYF. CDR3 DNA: TGTGCCAGCAGCAAAGTCGGGACTCCCTCCTACGAGCAGTACTTC.

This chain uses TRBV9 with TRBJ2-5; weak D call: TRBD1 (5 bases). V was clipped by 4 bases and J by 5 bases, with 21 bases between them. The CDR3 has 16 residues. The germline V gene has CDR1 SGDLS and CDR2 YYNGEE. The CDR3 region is CASSSPVVGLRETQYF. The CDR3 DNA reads TGTGCCAGCAGCTCCCCCGTCGTGGGGCTTCGGGAGACCCAGTACTTC.

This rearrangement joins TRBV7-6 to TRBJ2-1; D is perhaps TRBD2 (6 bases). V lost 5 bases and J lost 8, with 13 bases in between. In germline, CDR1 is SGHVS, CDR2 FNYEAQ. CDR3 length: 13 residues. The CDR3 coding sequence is TGTGCCAGCAGCCGTGACACGGGGGATGAGCAGTTCTTC. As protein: CASSRDTGDEQFF.

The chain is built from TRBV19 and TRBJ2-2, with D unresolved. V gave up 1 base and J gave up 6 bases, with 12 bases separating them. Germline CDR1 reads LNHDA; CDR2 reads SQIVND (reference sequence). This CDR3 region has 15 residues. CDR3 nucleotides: TGTGCCAGTAGTATAGGACGAATTCCCCCCGGGGAGCTGTTTTTT. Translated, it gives CASSIGRIPPGELFF. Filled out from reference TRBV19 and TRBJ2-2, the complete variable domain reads DGGITQSPKYLFRKEGQNVTLSCEQNLNHDAMYWYRQDPGQGLRLIYYSQIVNDFQKGDIAEGYSVSREKKESFPLTVTSAQKNPTAFYLCASSIGRIPPGELFFGEGSRLTVL.

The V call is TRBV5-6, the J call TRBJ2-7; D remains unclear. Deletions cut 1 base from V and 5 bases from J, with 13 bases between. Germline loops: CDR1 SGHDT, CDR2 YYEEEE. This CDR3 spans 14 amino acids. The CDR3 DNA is TGTGCCAGCAGCTTGACCACCCCGCCGGACGAGCAGTACTTC. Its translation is CASSLTTPPDEQYF.

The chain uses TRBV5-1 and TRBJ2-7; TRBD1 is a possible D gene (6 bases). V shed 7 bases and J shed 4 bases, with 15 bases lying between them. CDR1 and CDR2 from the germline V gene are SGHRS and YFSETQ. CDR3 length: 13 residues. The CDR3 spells CASGRTGTYEQYF. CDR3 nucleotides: TGCGCCAGCGGAAGGACGGGGACATACGAGCAGTACTTC.

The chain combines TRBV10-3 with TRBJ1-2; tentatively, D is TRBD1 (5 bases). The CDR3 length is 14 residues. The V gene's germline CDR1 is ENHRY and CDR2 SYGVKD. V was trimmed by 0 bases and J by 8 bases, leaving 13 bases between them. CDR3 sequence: CAISESIGANGYTF. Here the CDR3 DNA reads TGTGCCATCAGTGAGTCGATCGGGGCTAACGGCTACACCTTC.